What follows is one TCR beta chain and its context. What it binds is not known. This entry is derived from a study of T cell responses to AZD1222 COVID-19 vaccine. Data came from immunoSEQ multiplex PCR; TCRdb stores just in-frame clones and leaves some out. In the table there are roughly 200,000 clones, 90% to 95% of which are singletons. Study-level results: At study baseline, merely more than 5 AZD1222 recipients were seropositive. Spike-spanning, vaccine-associated CD4 TCRs were dominant at 160-218 and 743-854. Epitopes outside B.1.351 and B.1.1.7 mutated regions reportedly drew nearly half of spike TCRs.

Trimming stripped 0 bases from V and 0 bases from J, with 12 bases between. The CDR3 covers 17 residues. Per germline, CDR1 MGHRA and CDR2 YSYEKL. This receptor was obtained from an adult who received the MenACWY meningococcal vaccine as a control. The chain employs TRBV4-1 and TRBJ2-1, with a tentative D call TRBD1 (6 bases). The sequences come from peripheral blood, collected 28 days after the second dose of the MenACWY control vaccine. CDR3 in amino acids: CASSQDPTGTSYNEQFF. CDR3 nucleotides: TGCGCCAGCAGCCAAGATCCCACAGGGACCTCCTACAATGAGCAGTTCTTC.